This entry lists 3 T cell receptor beta chains sequenced from one sample in a study of T cell repertoires in cytomegalovirus infection. MiXCR was run by TCRdb on the reads, yielding one entry per CDR3 protein. The repertoire holds a few hundred thousand distinct CDR3 sequences, more than 20% seen once, with roughly 13% in the top ten. For these TCRs, the target antigens are not known. The starting material was cultured PBMCs, obtained from culture after CMV antigen stimulation. These receptors were collected from a human donor in good health (CMV status not recorded). Some clones in this sample may be carry-over from other donors' samples.

This rearrangement joins TRBV6-2 or TRBV6-3 to TRBJ2-7, with 9 bases lining up with TRBD1. V shed 2 bases, J shed 5 bases, and the junction held 7 bases outside the gene matches. CDR3 size: 15 residues. The germline V gene encodes CDR1 MNHEY and CDR2 SVGEGT. CDR3 nucleotide sequence: TGTGCCAGCAGTTACACGGGGACAGGGAGGCACGAGCAGTACGTC. Protein product: CASSYTGTGRHEQYV.

This clonotype was seen a few times. This chain uses TRBV7-6 with TRBJ2-3; D is uncertain. The CDR3 loop spans 13 amino acids. Trimming left V 5 bases short and J 6 bases short, with 12 bases between. Germline CDR1 SGHVS, CDR2 FNYEAQ. The CDR3 DNA reads as TGTGCCAGCAGCCTGGGCCTGGGGGATACGCAGTATTTT. This encodes CASSLGLGDTQYF.

This chain uses TRBV5-1 with TRBJ2-3, with unresolved D. Germline CDR1 and CDR2: SGHRS and YFSETQ. V was cut by 7 bases and J by 1 base, with 10 bases left in between. The CDR3 loop spans 13 amino acids. CDR3 bases: TGCGCCAGCCGCCCTGACGGCACAGATACGCAGTATTTT. This translates into CASRPDGTDTQYF.